This TCR beta chain was sequenced during a study of T cell repertoires in cytomegalovirus infection. Study as a whole: Shared public TCR beta signatures pointed to both CMV infection and a matching HLA type. General study points: Clonotype analysis showed dominance of the ex vivo response by HLA-C-restricted CMV-specific TCR beta clonotypes. Totalled public TCR beta family frequency picked out people who carried CMV plus the relevant HLA.

CDR1 and CDR2 (germline): SSHAT, FNYEAQ (reference sequence). After removal of 1 base from V and 0 bases from J, the junction contained 7 bases not matched to a gene. The CDR3 loop spans 18 amino acids. This clonotype has just a few counts. Its antigen is not known. Using its own MiXCR run on the reads, TCRdb lists one record per CDR3 protein. In the table there are under 200,000 distinct CDR3 sequences, about 22% of which are singletons. The specimen comprised CD8+ T cells from cultured PBMCs, sampled from culture after CMV antigen stimulation. The gene calls are TRBV7-7 and TRBJ2-7; 12 bases map to TRBD1. The receptor's source is a human donor in good health (CMV status not recorded). Some clones in this sample may be carry-over from other donors' samples. CDR3 sequence (DNA): TGTGCCAGCAGCTTAGAGGGACAGGGGGCGGGAAGCTCCTACGAGCAGTACTTC. Its protein is CASSLEGQGAGSSYEQYF.